The 6 T cell receptor beta chains given below trace back to one sample, sequenced in a study of CD8+ T cells in alopecia areata. Sequencing templates came from extracted RNA that was reverse transcribed into cDNA. Sequencing used immunoSEQ multiplex PCR; TCRdb keeps in-frame clones, though not all of them. The profile covers 110,000 to 150,000 clones, with roughly 64% appearing a single time and around 6.6% taken by the ten largest. The source material was CD4+ T cells sorted from blood, sampled at week 0. Receptors originate from a human donor with alopecia areata.

In its sample, this clone was seen a few times. V and J are TRBV9 and TRBJ2-1; 12 positions match TRBD2. The CDR3 has 15 amino acids. The V segment lost 5 bases and the J segment 7 bases; nucleotides outside the gene matches: 7. The germline V gene encodes CDR1 SGDLS and CDR2 YYNGEE. The CDR3, as DNA: TGTGCCAGCAGTACTAGCGGGGGGCTGGCGAATGAGCAGTTCTTC. This translates into CASSTSGGLANEQFF. The variable domain in full, completed from reference TRBV9 and TRBJ2-1, reads DSGVTQTPKHLITATGQRVTLRCSPRSGDLSVYWYQQSLDQGLQFLIQYYNGEERAKGNILERFSAQQFPDLHSELNLSSLELGDSALYFCASSTSGGLANEQFFGPGTRLTVL.

Note on this clone: This CDR3 is also generated by other DNA sequences in the sample. The V and J genes are TRBV20-1 and TRBJ2-3; no reliable D call. CDR3 length: 11 residues. Germline values: CDR1 DFQATT, CDR2 SNEGSKA (reference sequence). The germline V and J ends were trimmed by 6 bases and 5 bases, with 9 bases remaining between them. Here the CDR3 reads CSARWGDTQYF. For the CDR3, the DNA is TGCAGTGCCCGGTGGGGAGATACGCAGTATTTT.

This clone was picked up a small number of times. This sequence joins TRBV29-1 and TRBJ2-5; TRBD1 is a possible D gene (6 bases). Germline-derived CDR1 and CDR2 are SQVTM and ANQGSEA. This CDR3 region has 13 residues. The germline V and J ends were trimmed by 7 bases and 5 bases, with 17 bases remaining between them. The CDR3 spells CSGVQGTKETQYF. CDR3 DNA: TGCAGCGGAGTACAGGGAACCAAGGAGACCCAGTACTTC.

The chain combines TRBV5-1 with TRBJ2-2; 7 nucleotides align to TRBD1. Germline V gene lookup returns CDR1 SGHRS and CDR2 YFSETQ. Unmatched junction bases numbered 4, after V lost 4 bases and J lost 4 bases. The CDR3 spans 14 residues. Written as DNA, the CDR3 is TGCGCCAGCAGCCTGGACAGGCCCACCGGGGAGCTGTTTTTT. It encodes CASSLDRPTGELFF.

This clone occurred a few times. The gene calls are TRBV29-1 and TRBJ2-1; 9 positions agree with TRBD1. CDR1 SQVTM and CDR2 ANQGSEA come from the germline V gene. V lost 7 bases to trimming and J lost 7 bases; unmatched junction nucleotides: 2. The CDR3 totals 11 residues. CDR3 sequence reads: CSGTGANEQFF. CDR3 sequence (DNA): TGCAGCGGGACAGGGGCAAATGAGCAGTTCTTC.

In its sample, this clone was seen once. The chain joins TRBV29-1 to TRBJ2-7; 7 positions match TRBD1. The CDR3 has 13 residues. Germline loops: CDR1 SQVTM, CDR2 ANQGSEA. The V segment lost 6 bases and the J segment 5 bases; nucleotides outside the gene matches: 10. CDR3 nucleotides: TGCAGCGTGCGAGGGGGACAGACCAACGAGCAGTACTTC. Protein: CSVRGGQTNEQYF.